Below, 17 T cell receptor beta chains from the same sample are listed, as sequenced in a study of regulatory T cells in long-lasting Graves disease (dated by TCRdb to the early 2020s). Library generation was performed with multiplex PCR. The sequencing machine was an Illumina HiSeq 4000. CDR3 regions were amplified by Arm-PCR with iRepertoire HTBI primers to construct TCR beta libraries. TCRdb's own reprocessing of the public reads used fastp at Q25 and MiXCR and kept productive beta chains. CDR3 protein duplicates are merged, each entry listing the most common genes and DNA. The sample table shows about 660,000 distinct CDR3 sequences, and 25% to 35% are seen once. Around 42% of the sample goes to the ten largest clones. This specimen's time point label, interpreted: persistent/refractory GD, antithyroid drugs over 5 years with positive TRAb. For both TCR sequencing and RNA sequencing, RNA was extracted from PBMCs in TRIzol.

This sample comprised peripheral blood mononuclear cells (PBMCs), obtained when the disease was refractory, from a patient treated with antithyroid drugs. The receptor source for this set is a female donor with Graves disease.

The chain joins TRBV29-1 to TRBJ1-1; 7 bases are shared with TRBD1. The CDR3 totals 14 residues. Trimming cost V 6 bases and J 7 bases; bases outside gene matches: 14. Germline-derived CDR1 and CDR2 are SQVTM and ANQGSEA. The CDR3 region is CSVLRTGSNFEAFF. CDR3 nucleotide sequence: TGCAGCGTCCTCAGGACAGGTTCAAACTTTGAAGCTTTCTTT.

The genes are TRBV7-9 and TRBJ1-4; D uncertain. V was trimmed by 5 bases and J by 8 bases, leaving 24 bases between them. The germline V gene has CDR1 SEHNR and CDR2 FQNEAQ (reference sequence). CDR3 size: 17 residues. DNA for the CDR3: TGTGCCAGCAGCCTTGGGTCGTTTGACGGTTCGCAGGAAAAACTGTTTTTT. This codes for CASSLGSFDGSQEKLFF.

The rearrangement joins TRBV28 to TRBJ1-4; weak D call: TRBD1 (6 bases). V lost 6 bases and J lost 10, with 12 bases in between. This CDR3 has 12 residues. Germline loops: CDR1 MDHEN, CDR2 SYDVKM. CDR3 DNA: TGTGCCAGCAGCCTCGGCAGGGGAAAACTGTTTTTT. Protein product: CASSLGRGKLFF.

V and J are TRBV9 and TRBJ1-2, with a possible D match to TRBD1 (6 bases). The germline gives CDR1 SGDLS, CDR2 YYNGEE. CDR3 length: 16 amino acids. V was cut by 3 bases and J by 0 bases, with 15 bases left in between. CDR3 protein: CASSAGQISTNYGYTF. In nucleotides, the CDR3 is TGTGCCAGCAGCGCCGGACAGATATCAACTAACTATGGCTACACCTTC. Full variable domain (remainder filled in from reference TRBV9 and TRBJ1-2): DSGVTQTPKHLITATGQRVTLRCSPRSGDLSVYWYQQSLDQGLQFLIQYYNGEERAKGNILERFSAQQFPDLHSELNLSSLELGDSALYFCASSAGQISTNYGYTFGSGTRLTVV.

This clonotype turned up a few times. The chain combines TRBV6-1 with TRBJ1-2, with a tentative D call TRBD1 (6 bases). The CDR3 is 14 residues long. CDR1 is MNHNS, CDR2 SASEGT, per germline. Trimming stripped 6 bases from V and 7 bases from J, with 18 bases between. The CDR3 loop is CASSLRTVGSGYTF. CDR3 DNA: TGTGCCAGCAGCCTGCGGACAGTCGGGTCTGGCTACACCTTC.

This clonotype was recorded a few times. V and J are TRBV11-2 and TRBJ2-7, with 7 nucleotides matching TRBD1. The CDR3 has 13 amino acids. From germline, CDR1 is SGHAT and CDR2 FQNNGV. V was pared by 2 bases and J by 6 bases, with 4 bases of the junction left unmatched. This chain's CDR3 is CASSLSQGFEQYF. Here the CDR3 DNA reads TGTGCCAGCAGCTTATCACAGGGGTTCGAGCAGTACTTC.

V usage is TRBV4-1 and J usage is TRBJ1-1; tentative D call: TRBD1 (5 bases). Germline V lookup: CDR1 MGHRA, CDR2 YSYEKL. The CDR3 contains 15 residues. Trimming shortened V by 4 bases and J by 0 bases, and 12 bases separated the two germline ends. CDR3 amino acids: CASSRGSQVNTEAFF. DNA for the CDR3: TGCGCCAGCAGCCGCGGCTCACAGGTGAACACTGAAGCTTTCTTT.

This clonotype was seen ten or more times. The rearrangement links TRBV2 to TRBJ1-1, with a weak D call TRBD1 (6 bases). There are 13 residues in the CDR3. V lost 10 bases and J 1 base, leaving 13 bases between the germline ends. CDR1 and CDR2 (germline): SNHLY, FYNNEI. CDR3 bases: TGTGCCACCCAGACAGGTTCGAACACTGAAGCTTTCTTT. Protein: CATQTGSNTEAFF.

The V call is TRBV7-2, the J call TRBJ1-2, with a possible D match to TRBD1 (5 bases). The CDR3 has 15 amino acids. In germline, CDR1 is SGHTA, CDR2 FQGNSA. Trimming pared 1 base from V and 1 base from J, leaving 10 bases between. Here the CDR3 DNA reads TGTGCCAGCAGCTTAGTTGGGGGGATTAACTATGGCTACACCTTC. Translated: CASSLVGGINYGYTF.

V gene TRBV19 combines with J gene TRBJ1-5; 8 positions agree with TRBD1. The CDR3 contains 15 residues. Germline lookup yields CDR1 LNHDA and CDR2 SQIVND (reference sequence). Trimming removed 4 bases from V and 4 bases from J; junction bases left unmatched: 6. The CDR3 region is CASSKGRDRNQPQHF. DNA of the CDR3: TGTGCCAGTAGTAAGGGGCGGGACAGGAATCAGCCCCAGCATTTT.

This chain connects TRBV29-1 to TRBJ1-1, with unresolved D. V was pared by 5 bases and J by 2 bases, with 9 bases between. CDR1 is SQVTM and CDR2 is ANQGSEA in the germline V gene. This CDR3 has 12 residues. The CDR3 sequence: CSVYGPNTEAFF. CDR3 nucleotides: TGCAGCGTTTACGGACCCAACACTGAAGCTTTCTTT.

This chain uses TRBV30 with TRBJ1-1, with unresolved D. Trimming left V 3 bases short and J 7 bases short, with 12 bases between. The CDR3 extends over 12 amino acids. Germline CDR1 reads GTSNPN; CDR2 reads SVGIG (reference sequence). CDR3 nucleotides: TGTGCCTGGAGCTATCGACGGATTGAAGCTTTCTTT. Translated, it gives CAWSYRRIEAFF.

The sample holds a few counts of this clonotype. This chain links TRBV6-5 with TRBJ1-1; D is unresolved. Germline-derived CDR1 and CDR2 are MNHEY and SVGAGI. Trimming removed 4 bases from V and 1 base from J, with 7 bases in between. This CDR3 has 13 residues. CDR3 protein: CASSSLTNTEAFF. Written as DNA, the CDR3 is TGTGCCAGCAGTTCCCTCACGAACACTGAAGCTTTCTTT.

The chain uses TRBV7-3 and TRBJ2-2; D is uncertain. The CDR3 is 13 residues long. Germline V CDR1 and CDR2: SGHTA, FQGTGA. V lost 4 bases and J lost 4, with 7 bases in between. The CDR3 spells CASSYRPTGELFF. CDR3 coding DNA: TGTGCCAGCAGCTACCGTCCCACCGGGGAGCTGTTTTTT.

This clonotype has only one observation. The chain is built from TRBV5-1 and TRBJ1-1; D perhaps matches TRBD1 (6 bases). The CDR3 is 15 residues long. The ends were cut back, 0 bases at V and 7 bases at J, with 16 bases in the middle. The V gene's germline CDR1 is SGHRS and CDR2 YFSETQ. The CDR3 loop reads CASSLEYGTHLEAFF. The CDR3 DNA follows: TGCGCCAGCAGCTTGGAGTACGGGACACACCTTGAAGCTTTCTTT.

The rearrangement links TRBV20-1 to TRBJ1-3, with D possibly matching TRBD1 (6 bases). CDR1 and CDR2 from the germline V gene are DFQATT and SNEGSKA (reference sequence). The CDR3 has 14 residues. V was shortened by 6 bases and J by 3 bases, with 15 bases between the two germline ends. The CDR3 is CSAFGGALGNTIYF. The CDR3 bases are TGCAGTGCCTTCGGGGGGGCACTTGGAAACACCATATATTTT.

V usage is TRBV20-1 and J usage is TRBJ1-6; D is unclear. The CDR3 has 15 residues. Looked up from germline, CDR1 is DFQATT and CDR2 is SNEGSKA (reference sequence). V shed 1 base and J shed 9 bases, with 16 bases lying between them. The CDR3 DNA sequence: TGCAGTGCTAGAGTCCCGGGTTATGAAGGTTCACCCCTCCACTTT. It specifies CSARVPGYEGSPLHF.